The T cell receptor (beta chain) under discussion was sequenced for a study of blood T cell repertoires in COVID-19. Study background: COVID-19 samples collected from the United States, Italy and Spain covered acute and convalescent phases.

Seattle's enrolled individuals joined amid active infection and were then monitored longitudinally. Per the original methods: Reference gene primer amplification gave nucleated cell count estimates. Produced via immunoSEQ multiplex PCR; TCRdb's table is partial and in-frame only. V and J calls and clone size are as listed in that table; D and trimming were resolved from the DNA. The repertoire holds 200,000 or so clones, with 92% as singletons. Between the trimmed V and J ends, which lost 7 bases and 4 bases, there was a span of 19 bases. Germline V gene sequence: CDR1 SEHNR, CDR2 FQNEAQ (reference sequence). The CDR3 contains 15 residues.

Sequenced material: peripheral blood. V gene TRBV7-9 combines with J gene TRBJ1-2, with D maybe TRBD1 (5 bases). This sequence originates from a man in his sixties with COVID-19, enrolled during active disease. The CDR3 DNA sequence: TGTGCCAGCACTAACGTCGGGGGGTACTCCTATGGCTACACCTTC. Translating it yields CASTNVGGYSYGYTF.